This entry lists 10 T cell receptor beta chains sequenced from one sample in a study of PD-1 blockade in classical Hodgkin lymphoma. The time point is: cycle 4 day 1 (C4D1), after 6 weeks of nivolumab. All patients experienced relapse after autologous stem cell transplantation, and brentuximab vedotin exposure was variable. PBMCs were thawed, and CD8+ T cells were then isolated from them by magnetic negative selection. Method: immunoSEQ multiplex PCR; TCRdb's copy keeps in-frame clones and lacks some. The sample consists of fewer than 10,000 clones, roughly 80% of them appearing once. The sample consisted of CD8+ T cells from blood, taken before the fourth cycle of nivolumab. Every receptor here comes from a human donor with classical Hodgkin lymphoma.

CDR3 region: CASSLGVGVEKLFF. CDR3 nucleotide sequence: TGTGCCAGCAGCCTAGGGGTAGGCGTCGAAAAACTGTTTTTT. This sequence joins TRBV7-2 and TRBJ1-4; TRBD1 might be the D (5 bases). The V and J ends lost 5 bases and 8 bases respectively, with 15 bases between them. This CDR3 spans 14 amino acids. Germline loops: CDR1 SGHTA, CDR2 FQGNSA.

The chain joins TRBV4-1 to TRBJ2-3; weak D call: TRBD2 (5 bases). The germline V gene has CDR1 MGHRA and CDR2 YSYEKL. Trimming cost V 0 bases and J 4 bases, with 8 bases left between them. The CDR3 is made up of 14 amino acids. The CDR3 reads CASSQERVPDTQYF. The DNA for the CDR3 is TGCGCCAGCAGCCAAGAGAGGGTGCCAGATACGCAGTATTTT.

The chain is built from TRBV10-1 and TRBJ2-5; D call uncertain. V was shortened by 3 bases and J by 3 bases, with 11 bases between the two germline ends. Germline CDR1 WNHNN, CDR2 SYGVQD (reference sequence). The CDR3 is 14 residues long. CDR3 region: CASSDGSKEETQYF. CDR3 nucleotides: TGCGCCAGCAGTGATGGCAGTAAAGAAGAGACCCAGTACTTC.

The chain couples TRBV19 to TRBJ2-7, with TRBD2 matching 8 bases. The junction had 8 bases not matched to a gene; V was cut back by 7 bases and J by 3 bases. Germline V CDR1 and CDR2: LNHDA, SQIVND (reference sequence). The CDR3 runs 14 residues. CDR3 residues: CASKMAGGLYEQYF. CDR3 sequence (DNA): TGTGCCAGTAAAATGGCGGGGGGCCTCTACGAGCAGTACTTC.

This sequence joins TRBV28 and TRBJ1-1, with D unresolved. The V end was cut by 5 bases, the J end by 3 bases, with 16 bases between. The CDR3 totals 15 residues. Germline V CDR1 and CDR2: MDHEN, SYDVKM. For the CDR3, the DNA is TGTGCCAGCAGTCCCCAGCGGGGTAAGGACACTGAAGCTTTCTTT. Protein: CASSPQRGKDTEAFF.

The gene calls are TRBV10-3 and TRBJ2-3; 10 positions match TRBD2. The V and J ends lost 0 bases and 1 base, in that order; junction bases with no gene match: 10. Germline V gene lookup returns CDR1 ENHRY and CDR2 SYGVKD. This CDR3 is 19 amino acids long. The CDR3 DNA reads TGTGCCATCAGTGAGTCGGAGGATAGCGGGGGGCGGGGCACAGATACGCAGTATTTT. This sequence encodes CAISESEDSGGRGTDTQYF.

The rearrangement uses TRBV13 and TRBJ2-2; D uncertain. The germline gives CDR1 PRHDT, CDR2 FYEKMQ (reference sequence). Trimming took off 0 bases at V and 1 base at J, with 6 bases between the two ends. CDR3 length: 15 amino acids. The CDR3 DNA reads as TGTGCCAGCAGCTTAGGAGTAGGGAACACCGGGGAGCTGTTTTTT. It yields the protein CASSLGVGNTGELFF.

The rearrangement joins TRBV11-2 to TRBJ1-1; D perhaps matches TRBD1 (5 bases). V lost 7 bases, J lost 5 bases, and 17 bases lay in between. Germline V gives CDR1 SGHAT, CDR2 FQNNGV. The CDR3 contains 14 residues. The CDR3 DNA reads as TGTGCCAGCACCGCCCGAAGGGGAGTAACTGAAGCTTTCTTT. It encodes CASTARRGVTEAFF.

The chain is built from TRBV7-3 and TRBJ2-3; 8 bases agree with TRBD1. The CDR3 spans 15 residues. Germline values: CDR1 SGHTA, CDR2 FQGTGA. With 5 bases clipped from V and 3 bases from J, the junction kept 7 bases outside the gene matches. CDR3 region: CASSPGQGETDTQYF. For the CDR3, the DNA is TGTGCCAGCAGCCCCGGACAGGGTGAAACAGATACGCAGTATTTT.

This chain uses TRBV6-5 with TRBJ2-7; no definite D call. The CDR3 totals 13 residues. Trimming took off 5 bases at V and 5 bases at J, with 13 bases between the two ends. Germline V lookup: CDR1 MNHEY, CDR2 SVGAGI. CDR3 amino acids: CASSPRPLDEQYF. CDR3 bases: TGTGCCAGCAGTCCCCGACCGTTGGACGAGCAGTACTTC.